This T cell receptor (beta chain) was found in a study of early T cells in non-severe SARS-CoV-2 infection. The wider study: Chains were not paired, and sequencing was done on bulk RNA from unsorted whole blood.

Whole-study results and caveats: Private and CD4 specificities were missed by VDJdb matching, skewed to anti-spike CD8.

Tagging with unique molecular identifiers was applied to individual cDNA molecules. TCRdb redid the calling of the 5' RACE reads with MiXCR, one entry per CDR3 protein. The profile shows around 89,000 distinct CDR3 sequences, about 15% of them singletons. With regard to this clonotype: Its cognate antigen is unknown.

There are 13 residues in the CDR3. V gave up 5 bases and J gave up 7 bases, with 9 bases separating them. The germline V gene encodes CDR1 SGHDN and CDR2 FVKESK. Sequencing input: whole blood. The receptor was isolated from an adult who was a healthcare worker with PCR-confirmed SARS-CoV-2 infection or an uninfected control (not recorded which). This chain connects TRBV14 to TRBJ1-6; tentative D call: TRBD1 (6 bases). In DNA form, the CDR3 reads TGTGCCAGCAGCTTCAGGGGAAATTCACCCCTCCACTTT. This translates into CASSFRGNSPLHF.